The clone carrying this TCR beta chain showed up just a few times. Method: immunoSEQ multiplex PCR; TCRdb's copy keeps in-frame clones and lacks some. The sample shows 150,000 to 200,000 clones, around 80% of them seen only once. The sample comes from a study of blood T cell repertoires in COVID-19. The wider study: The origin of the acute and convalescent COVID-19 samples was the United States, Italy and Spain. Sources were T cells, B-cell-depleted T cells, or PBMCs; the material itself was cDNA or gDNA.

With 1 base removed from V and 1 base from J, the gap between germline ends came to 10 bases. CDR1 ENHRY and CDR2 SYGVKD come from the germline V gene. The CDR3 runs to 16 residues. Sequencing was performed on peripheral blood. This chain connects TRBV10-3 to TRBJ2-2, with D possibly TRBD1 on 6 matching bases. The source of this sequence is a man in his 60s with active or convalescent COVID-19. The DNA of the CDR3 is TGTGCCATCAGTGAGTTGGGACAACAGAACACCGGGGAGCTGTTTTTT. This sequence encodes CAISELGQQNTGELFF.